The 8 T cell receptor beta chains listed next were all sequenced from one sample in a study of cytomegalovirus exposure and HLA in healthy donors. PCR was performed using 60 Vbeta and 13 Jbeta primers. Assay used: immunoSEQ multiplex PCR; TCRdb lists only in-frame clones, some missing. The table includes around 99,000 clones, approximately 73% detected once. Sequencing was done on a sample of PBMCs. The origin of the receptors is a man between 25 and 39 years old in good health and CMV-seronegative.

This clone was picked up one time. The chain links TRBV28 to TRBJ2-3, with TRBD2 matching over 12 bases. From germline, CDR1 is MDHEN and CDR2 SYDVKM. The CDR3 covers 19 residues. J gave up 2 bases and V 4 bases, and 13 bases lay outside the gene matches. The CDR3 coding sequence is TGTGCCAGCAGTTCACTACCTCCGGGACTAGCGGGTGTCACAGATACGCAGTATTTT. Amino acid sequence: CASSSLPPGLAGVTDTQYF.

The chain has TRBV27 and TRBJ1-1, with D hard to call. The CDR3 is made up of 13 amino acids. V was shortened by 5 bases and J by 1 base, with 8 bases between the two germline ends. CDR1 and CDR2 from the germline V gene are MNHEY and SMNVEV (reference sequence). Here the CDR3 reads CASSPRQNTEAFF. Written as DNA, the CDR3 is TGTGCCAGCAGTCCTCGACAGAACACTGAAGCTTTCTTT.

DNA for the CDR3: TGCGCCAGCAGCGGGGGACAGGGGGGGGTCTACGAGCAGTACTTC. As protein: CASSGGQGGVYEQYF. The V gene is TRBV5-1, the J gene TRBJ2-7; TRBD1 agrees at 11 bases. The CDR3 loop spans 15 amino acids. In germline, CDR1 is SGHRS, CDR2 YFSETQ. With 4 bases clipped from V and 3 bases from J, the junction kept 6 bases outside the gene matches. Based on the CDR3 plus reference TRBV5-1 and TRBJ2-7, the full variable domain is KAGVTQTPRYLIKTRGQQVTLSCSPISGHRSVSWYQQTPGQGLQFLFEYFSETQRNKGNFPGRFSGRQFSNSRSEMNVSTLELGDSALYLCASSGGQGGVYEQYFGPGTRLTVT.

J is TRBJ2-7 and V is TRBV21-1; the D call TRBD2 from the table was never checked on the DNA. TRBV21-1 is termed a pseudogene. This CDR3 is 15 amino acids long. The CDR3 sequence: CASSLAGGPRGEQYF. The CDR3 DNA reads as TGTGCCAGCAGCCTAGCGGGAGGGCCCAGGGGGGAGCAGTACTTC.

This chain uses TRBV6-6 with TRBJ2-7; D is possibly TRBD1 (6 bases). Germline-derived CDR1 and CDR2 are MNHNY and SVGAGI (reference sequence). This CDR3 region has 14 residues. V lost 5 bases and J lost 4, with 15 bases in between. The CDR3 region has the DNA TGTGCCAGCAGTGATTCGGACAGTGGATACGAGCAGTACTTC. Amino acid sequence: CASSDSDSGYEQYF.

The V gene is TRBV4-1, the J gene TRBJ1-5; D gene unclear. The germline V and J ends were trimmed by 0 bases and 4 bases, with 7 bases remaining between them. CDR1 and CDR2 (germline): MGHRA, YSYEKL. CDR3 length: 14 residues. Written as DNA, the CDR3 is TGCGCCAGCAGCCAAGAGAGCCGGAATCAGCCCCAGCATTTT. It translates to CASSQESRNQPQHF.

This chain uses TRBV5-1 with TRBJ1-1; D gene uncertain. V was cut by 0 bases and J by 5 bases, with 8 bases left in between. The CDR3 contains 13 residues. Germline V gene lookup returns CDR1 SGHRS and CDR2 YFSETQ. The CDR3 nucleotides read TGCGCCAGCAGCTTGGCCATTACAACTGAAGCTTTCTTT. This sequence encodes CASSLAITTEAFF.

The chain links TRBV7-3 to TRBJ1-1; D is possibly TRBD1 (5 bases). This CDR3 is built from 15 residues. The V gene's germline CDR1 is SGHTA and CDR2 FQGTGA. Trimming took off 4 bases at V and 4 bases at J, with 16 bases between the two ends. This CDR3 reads CASSSWGGHLTEAFF. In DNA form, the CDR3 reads TGTGCCAGCAGCTCTTGGGGGGGTCATCTCACTGAAGCTTTCTTT.